These T cell receptor beta chains were read from a single sample in a study of OX40 agonist ivuxolimab in advanced cancers. Only in-frame clones appear in the TCRdb table, and some are missing; sequencing was by immunoSEQ multiplex PCR. Of 75,000 to 95,000 clones in the sample, 85% are singletons; the top ten hold 3.1%. Specimen: CD4+ or CD8+ T cells sorted from blood, collected in a trial of the OX40 agonist ivuxolimab. These receptors were obtained from an adult with an advanced solid tumor such as melanoma, head and neck, liver or kidney cancer. CDR3s include the opening cysteine and the closing phenylalanine or tryptophan. D genes are given only for firm matches.

V gene: TRBV6-6; D gene: -; CDR3 protein: CASSSRASNEQYF
V gene: TRBV6-6; D gene: -; CDR3 protein: CASSRIVNSPLHF
V gene: TRBV7-9; D gene: -; CDR3 protein: CASSLEHGGRTEAFF
V gene: TRBV5-1; D gene: -; CDR3 protein: CASSPQGNTEAFF
V gene: TRBV9; D gene: TRBD1; CDR3 protein: CASSPTGGHQPQHF
V gene: TRBV6-5; D gene: -; CDR3 protein: CASKGTTSPYEQYF
V gene: TRBV5-4; D gene: -; CDR3 protein: CASSLRQNTDTQYF
V gene: TRBV6-5; D gene: TRBD1; CDR3 protein: CASSYSTGGGTEAFF
V gene: TRBV5-6; D gene: -; CDR3 protein: CASSLNRQPQHF
V gene: TRBV4-3; D gene: -; CDR3 protein: CASSQRGGDSGANVLTF
V gene: TRBV6-1; D gene: TRBD1; CDR3 protein: CASKDREGYNYGYTF
V gene: TRBV6-1; D gene: -; CDR3 protein: CASSESWSVQETQYF
V gene: TRBV5-1; D gene: -; CDR3 protein: CASSLALETQYF
V gene: TRBV11-3; D gene: -; CDR3 protein: CASSLVGEFGYTF
V gene: TRBV25-1; D gene: -; CDR3 protein: CASSAADTQYF